Shown below are 16 T cell receptor beta chains from a single sample sequenced in a study of cytomegalovirus exposure and HLA in healthy donors. Primers: 60 Vbeta forward and 13 Jbeta reverse. Measured with immunoSEQ multiplex PCR; TCRdb has only the in-frame clones, and not every one. The repertoire holds roughly 150,000 clones, with just under 80% as singletons. Sequenced sample: PBMCs. All receptors derive from a man aged 18-30 years in good health and CMV-seropositive.

The count of this clone is one. This chain joins TRBV27 and TRBJ1-5, with D possibly TRBD1 on 5 matching bases. The CDR3 runs 14 residues. V was cut by 3 bases and J by 7 bases, with 13 bases left in between. Germline CDR1 and CDR2: MNHEY and SMNVEV (reference sequence). The CDR3 region is CASSFRGLGQPQHF. DNA of the CDR3: TGTGCCAGCAGTTTTAGGGGTCTTGGGCAGCCCCAGCATTTT.

The rearrangement joins TRBV4-1 to TRBJ1-1; 9 nucleotides match TRBD1. J gave up 5 bases and V 0 bases, and 7 bases lay outside the gene matches. There are 16 residues in the CDR3. CDR1 and CDR2 from the germline V gene are MGHRA and YSYEKL. The CDR3 is CASSQETQGAGTEAFF. DNA of the CDR3: TGCGCCAGCAGCCAAGAAACACAGGGGGCGGGTACTGAAGCTTTCTTT.

The V and J genes are TRBV5-1 and TRBJ2-7; a possible D gene is TRBD1 (5 bases). The CDR3 consists of 14 residues. Germline V lookup: CDR1 SGHRS, CDR2 YFSETQ. V lost 2 bases to trimming and J lost 2 bases, with 11 bases between them. The CDR3 loop reads CASSLEQATYEQYF. CDR3 coding DNA: TGCGCCAGCAGCTTAGAACAGGCTACCTACGAGCAGTACTTC.

The chain recombines TRBV27 with TRBJ1-6; D not certain. The germline V gene has CDR1 MNHEY and CDR2 SMNVEV (reference sequence). The CDR3 spans 15 residues. V was pared by 3 bases and J by 0 bases, with 6 bases between. The CDR3 loop is CASSLMSSYNSPLHF. The CDR3 DNA sequence: TGTGCCAGCAGTTTGATGAGCTCCTATAATTCACCCCTCCACTTT.

This chain connects TRBV28 to TRBJ2-7; 7 bases are shared with TRBD2. Unmatched junction bases numbered 5, after V lost 3 bases and J lost 3 bases. The germline V gene has CDR1 MDHEN and CDR2 SYDVKM. CDR3 length: 14 amino acids. CDR3 coding DNA: TGTGCCAGCAGTTTTTGGGAGGGTAACTACGAGCAGTACTTC. Protein sequence: CASSFWEGNYEQYF.

A note on this clone: The same CDR3 also results from other DNA sequences found in this sample. V gene TRBV7-2 combines with J gene TRBJ1-1, with unresolved D. The germline CDR1 and CDR2 sequences are SGHTA and FQGNSA. The V end lost 0 bases, the J end lost 1 base, and 3 bases lay between the germline ends. This CDR3 contains 13 residues. The CDR3 nucleotides are TGTGCCAGCAGCTTAGCGAGGAACACTGAAGCTTTCTTT. This encodes CASSLARNTEAFF.

Turning to this clone: The sample holds other DNA sequences that translate to the same CDR3. The CDR3 sequence: CASSLPRGHGVEAFF. The CDR3 coding sequence is TGTGCCAGCAGTCTCCCCCGGGGACACGGGGTTGAAGCTTTCTTT. The chain employs TRBV6-6 and TRBJ1-1; D is possibly TRBD1 (6 bases). This CDR3 region has 15 residues. V was shortened by 5 bases and J by 7 bases, with 20 bases between the two germline ends. CDR1 is MNHNY and CDR2 is SVGAGI in the germline V gene (reference sequence).

This chain connects TRBV4-1 to TRBJ2-7; 8 bases line up with TRBD1. V lost 3 bases, J lost 5 bases, and 6 bases stayed unmatched. The CDR3 sequence is 14 residues long. Germline V gene lookup returns CDR1 MGHRA and CDR2 YSYEKL. CDR3 in amino acids: CASSQADRGNEQYF. The CDR3 nucleotides are TGCGCCAGCAGCCAGGCTGACAGGGGTAACGAGCAGTACTTC.

The chain has TRBV4-1 and TRBJ1-2; D unresolved. From germline, CDR1 is MGHRA and CDR2 YSYEKL. V lost 4 bases, J lost 0 bases, and 18 bases lay in between. This CDR3 region has 17 residues. The CDR3: CASSPPGPQSSNYGYTF. The DNA of the CDR3 is TGCGCCAGCAGCCCCCCAGGCCCCCAGAGTTCTAACTATGGCTACACCTTC.

The rearrangement joins TRBV21-1 to TRBJ1-5; TRBD1 is taken as the D call from the table, unchecked against the DNA. TRBV21-1 is given as a pseudogene. The CDR3 has 16 amino acids. The CDR3 protein is CASSTPSDRGNQPQHF. In DNA form, the CDR3 reads TGTGCCAGCAGCACCCCCTCGGACAGGGGCAATCAGCCCCAGCATTTT.

The gene calls are TRBV2 and TRBJ1-5, with 7 bases fitting TRBD1. The ends lost 3 bases at V and 3 bases at J; junction bases unmatched: 5. Germline CDR1 is SNHLY and CDR2 is FYNNEI. The CDR3 totals 15 residues. This chain's CDR3 is CASSEGTDNNQPQHF. The DNA for the CDR3 is TGTGCCAGCAGTGAGGGGACAGATAACAATCAGCCCCAGCATTTT.

The CDR3, as DNA: TGCGCCAGCAGCCCCTCGTTCGGGGGATCCTACGAGCAGTACTTC. The encoded protein is CASSPSFGGSYEQYF. The chain carries TRBV5-1 and TRBJ2-5; weak D call: TRBD2 (6 bases). The assigned J gene may be wrong: the sequence end matches TRBJ2-7 better. The V gene's germline CDR1 is SGHRS and CDR2 YFSETQ. There are 15 residues in the CDR3.

The chain employs TRBV10-1 and TRBJ1-1; 9 nucleotides agree with TRBD1. This CDR3 has 17 residues. The germline CDR1 and CDR2 sequences are WNHNN and SYGVQD (reference sequence). The trim removed 4 bases at V and 0 bases at J, leaving 9 bases unmatched. In DNA form, the CDR3 reads TGCGCCAGCAGTGGGGCCGACAGGGGGGGAGTGAACACTGAAGCTTTCTTT. This sequence encodes CASSGADRGGVNTEAFF.

This sequence joins TRBV7-2 and TRBJ2-1; 8 bases map to TRBD1. This CDR3 region has 13 residues. The V gene's germline CDR1 is SGHTA and CDR2 FQGNSA. The J segment lost 7 bases and the V segment lost 5 bases, leaving 4 bases of the junction unmatched. CDR3 sequence: CASSPRTGNEQFF. The CDR3 DNA follows: TGTGCCAGCAGCCCAAGGACAGGGAATGAGCAGTTCTTC.

CDR3: CASSLSRQLSSNQPQHF. The CDR3 nucleotides read TGTGCCAGCAGTTTATCCCGACAGTTATCTAGCAATCAGCCCCAGCATTTT. V is TRBV28 and J is TRBJ1-5; tentatively, D is TRBD1 (5 bases). Trimming pared 1 base from V and 0 bases from J, leaving 13 bases between. Per the germline V gene, CDR1 is MDHEN and CDR2 is SYDVKM. The CDR3 extends over 17 amino acids.

This clone has just a few counts. The chain carries TRBV20-1 and TRBJ1-2; TRBD1 agrees at 8 bases. This CDR3 contains 11 residues. CDR1 and CDR2 (germline): DFQATT, SNEGSKA (reference sequence). With 5 bases clipped from V and 8 bases from J, the junction kept 4 bases outside the gene matches. CDR3 sequence (DNA): TGCAGTGCTTCGGACAGGGCGGGCTACACCTTC. Encoded protein: CSASDRAGYTF.